This TCR beta chain came from a study of cytomegalovirus exposure and HLA in healthy donors. Study context: Tens of millions of unique TCRs from HLA-typed donors were held in an early release of data. Study-level points and caveats: Later analysis reportedly placed an Asian-associated ancestry cluster below the roughly 640-donor mean in N-insertions.

A multiplex PCR was run with 60 Vbeta primers and 13 Jbeta primers. Profiled with immunoSEQ multiplex PCR; TCRdb holds only in-frame clones, not every one. Of 140,000 or so clones listed, more than 60% were seen once; the top ten hold 6.5%. In nominal health when sampled, donors likely had unrecorded immune exposures nonetheless. On this clone: The antigen is unknown.

Trimming removed 3 bases from V and 5 bases from J; junction bases left unmatched: 9. The CDR3 has 15 amino acids. Germline-derived CDR1 and CDR2 are LNHDA and SQIVND (reference sequence). The source is a woman aged 60-70 years in good health and CMV-seronegative. This chain links TRBV19 with TRBJ2-5; 7 bases are a match to TRBD2. Sequences were obtained from PBMCs. This chain's CDR3 is CASSIGLGQRETQYF. CDR3 DNA sequence: TGTGCCAGTAGTATTGGACTAGGGCAGCGGGAGACCCAGTACTTC.